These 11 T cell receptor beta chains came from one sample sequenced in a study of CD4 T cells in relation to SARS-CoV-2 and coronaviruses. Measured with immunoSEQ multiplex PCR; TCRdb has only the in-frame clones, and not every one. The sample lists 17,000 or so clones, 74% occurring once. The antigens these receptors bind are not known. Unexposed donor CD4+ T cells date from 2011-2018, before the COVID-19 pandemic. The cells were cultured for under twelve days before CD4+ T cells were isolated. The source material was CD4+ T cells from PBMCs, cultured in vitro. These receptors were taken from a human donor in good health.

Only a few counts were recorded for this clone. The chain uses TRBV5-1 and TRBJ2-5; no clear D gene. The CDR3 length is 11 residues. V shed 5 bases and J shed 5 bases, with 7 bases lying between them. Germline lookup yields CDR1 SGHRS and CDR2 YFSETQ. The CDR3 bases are TGCGCCAGCAGTAACAGCGAGACCCAGTACTTC. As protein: CASSNSETQYF.

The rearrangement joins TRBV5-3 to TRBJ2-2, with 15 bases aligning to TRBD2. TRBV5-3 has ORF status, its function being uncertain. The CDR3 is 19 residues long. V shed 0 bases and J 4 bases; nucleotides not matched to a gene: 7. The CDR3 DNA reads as TGTGCCAGAAGCTTGGTTGTACGGACTAGCGGGAGGGCCACCGGGGAGCTGTTTTTT. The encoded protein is CARSLVVRTSGRATGELFF.

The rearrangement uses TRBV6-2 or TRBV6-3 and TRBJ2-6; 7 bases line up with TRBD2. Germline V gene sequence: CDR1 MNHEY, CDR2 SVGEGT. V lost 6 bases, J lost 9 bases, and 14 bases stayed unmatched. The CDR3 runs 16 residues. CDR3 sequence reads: CASSHGLRGGGNVLTF. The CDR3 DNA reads TGTGCCAGCAGCCACGGCCTTCGCGGGGGAGGCAACGTCCTGACTTTC.

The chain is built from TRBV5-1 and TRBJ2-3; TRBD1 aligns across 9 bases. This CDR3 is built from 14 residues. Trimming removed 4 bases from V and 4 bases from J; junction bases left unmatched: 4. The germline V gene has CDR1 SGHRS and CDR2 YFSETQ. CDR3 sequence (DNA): TGCGCCAGCAGCGACGGGACAGGGCCAGATACGCAGTATTTT. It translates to CASSDGTGPDTQYF.

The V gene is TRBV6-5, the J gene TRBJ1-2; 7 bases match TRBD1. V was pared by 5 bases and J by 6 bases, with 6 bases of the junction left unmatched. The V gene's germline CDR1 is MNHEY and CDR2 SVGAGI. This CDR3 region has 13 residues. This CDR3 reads CASSLDRVHGYTF. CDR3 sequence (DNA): TGTGCCAGCAGTCTTGACAGGGTCCATGGCTACACCTTC.

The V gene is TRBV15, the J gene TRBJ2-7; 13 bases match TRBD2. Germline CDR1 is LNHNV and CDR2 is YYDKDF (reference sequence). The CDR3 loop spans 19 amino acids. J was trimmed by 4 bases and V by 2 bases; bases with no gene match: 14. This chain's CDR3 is CATSRRNLGTGLAGYEQYF. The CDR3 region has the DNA TGTGCCACCAGCAGAAGGAACTTAGGTACGGGACTAGCGGGATACGAGCAGTACTTC.

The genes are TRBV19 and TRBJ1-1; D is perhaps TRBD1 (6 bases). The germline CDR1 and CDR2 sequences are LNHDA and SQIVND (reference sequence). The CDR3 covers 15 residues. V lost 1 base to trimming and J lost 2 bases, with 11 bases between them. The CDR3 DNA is TGTGCCAGTAGTATAGGGGCACAGGGTAACACTGAAGCTTTCTTT. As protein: CASSIGAQGNTEAFF.

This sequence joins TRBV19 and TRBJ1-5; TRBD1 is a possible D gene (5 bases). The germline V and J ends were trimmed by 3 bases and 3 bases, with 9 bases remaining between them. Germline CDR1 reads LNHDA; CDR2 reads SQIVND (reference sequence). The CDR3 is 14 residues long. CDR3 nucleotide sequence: TGTGCCAGTAGTATCGGACACCCCAATCAGCCCCAGCATTTT. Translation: CASSIGHPNQPQHF.

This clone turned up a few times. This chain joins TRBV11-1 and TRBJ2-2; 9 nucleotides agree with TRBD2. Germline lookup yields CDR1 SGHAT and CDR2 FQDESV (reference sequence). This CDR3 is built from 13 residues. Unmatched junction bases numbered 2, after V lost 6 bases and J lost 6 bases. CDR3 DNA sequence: TGTGCCAGCAGGGGACTAGCCGCCGGGGAGCTGTTTTTT. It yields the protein CASRGLAAGELFF.

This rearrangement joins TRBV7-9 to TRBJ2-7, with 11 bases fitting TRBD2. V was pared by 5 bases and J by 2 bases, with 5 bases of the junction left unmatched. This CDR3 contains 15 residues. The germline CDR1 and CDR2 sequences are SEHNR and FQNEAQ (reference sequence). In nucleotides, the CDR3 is TGTGCCAGCAGCCCGACTAGCGGGAACCCCTACGAGCAGTACTTC. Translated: CASSPTSGNPYEQYF.

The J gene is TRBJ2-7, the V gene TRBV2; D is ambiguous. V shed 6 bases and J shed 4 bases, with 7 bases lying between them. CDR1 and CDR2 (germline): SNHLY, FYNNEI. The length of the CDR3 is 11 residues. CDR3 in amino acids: CASRAEYEQYF. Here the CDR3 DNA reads TGTGCCAGCAGGGCGGAGTACGAGCAGTACTTC. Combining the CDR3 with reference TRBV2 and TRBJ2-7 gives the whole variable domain EPEVTQTPSHQVTQMGQEVILRCVPISNHLYFYWYRQILGQKVEFLVSFYNNEISEKSEIFDDQFSVERPDGSNFTLKIRSTKLEDSAMYFCASRAEYEQYFGPGTRLTVT.